A single sample gave rise to the 13 T cell receptor beta chains below, sequenced in a study of OX40 agonist ivuxolimab in advanced cancers. The method was immunoSEQ multiplex PCR; TCRdb's version includes in-frame clones alone and lacks a portion of them. The profile shows tens of thousands of clones, around 84% of them singletons. The sample in question was CD4+ or CD8+ T cells sorted from blood, obtained in a trial of the OX40 agonist ivuxolimab. These receptors all stem from an adult with an advanced solid tumor such as melanoma, head and neck, liver or kidney cancer.

The chain recombines TRBV28 with TRBJ1-1; D gene ambiguous. CDR1 MDHEN and CDR2 SYDVKM come from the germline V gene. The CDR3 contains 13 residues. V was cut by 1 base and J by 1 base, with 4 bases left in between. CDR3 in DNA: TGTGCCAGCAGTTTATCAGGGAACACTGAAGCTTTCTTT. Its protein product is CASSLSGNTEAFF.

V is TRBV2 and J is TRBJ2-7; maybe TRBD1 (6 bases). This CDR3 contains 14 residues. Germline CDR1 reads SNHLY; CDR2 reads FYNNEI. The V end was cut by 6 bases, the J end by 3 bases, with 15 bases between. In DNA, the CDR3 is TGTGCCAGCAGACCCGAAACAGGGTACTACGAGCAGTACTTC. Its translation is CASRPETGYYEQYF.

The rearrangement joins TRBV7-9 to TRBJ1-2, with D tentatively TRBD1 (5 bases). Trimming stripped 2 bases from V and 8 bases from J, with 18 bases between. Germline V CDR1 and CDR2: SEHNR, FQNEAQ (reference sequence). This CDR3 has 15 amino acids. CDR3 amino acids: CASSLFEGGAEGYTF. CDR3 DNA sequence: TGTGCCAGCAGCTTATTCGAGGGTGGGGCAGAGGGCTACACCTTC.

The V gene is TRBV11-2, the J gene TRBJ2-1; D unclear. The germline CDR1 and CDR2 sequences are SGHAT and FQNNGV. The V end lost 1 base, the J end lost 8 bases, and 12 bases lay between the germline ends. The CDR3 length is 14 residues. DNA for the CDR3: TGTGCCAGCAGCTTAGGCCACCCGCCGGATGAGCAGTTCTTC. Its translation is CASSLGHPPDEQFF. Full variable domain (rest looked up from reference TRBV11-2 and TRBJ2-1): EAGVAQSPRYKIIEKRQSVAFWCNPISGHATLYWYQQILGQGPKLLIQFQNNGVVDDSQLPKDRFSAERLKGVDSTLKIQPAKLEDSAVYLCASSLGHPPDEQFFGPGTRLTVL.

The CDR3 protein is CASSGDRGGETQYF. DNA for the CDR3: TGCGCCAGCAGCGGTGACAGAGGGGGAGAGACCCAGTACTTC. This chain connects TRBV5-1 to TRBJ2-5; weak D call: TRBD1 (6 bases). The CDR3 spans 14 residues. Between the trimmed V and J ends, which lost 4 bases and 4 bases, there was a span of 14 bases. Germline lookup yields CDR1 SGHRS and CDR2 YFSETQ.

The chain employs TRBV28 and TRBJ2-5; 11 nucleotides align to TRBD1. Germline CDR1 is MDHEN and CDR2 is SYDVKM. The CDR3 spans 14 residues. The V gene end was trimmed by 5 bases and the J gene end by 6 bases; junction bases not matched to a gene: 5. The CDR3 spells CASSPDRGLKTQYF. The CDR3 DNA reads TGTGCCAGCAGTCCGGACAGGGGGCTTAAGACCCAGTACTTC.

The chain links TRBV15 to TRBJ2-5, with D uncertain. Trimming took 3 bases from V and 5 from J, leaving 10 bases between them. The CDR3 spans 13 residues. Per the germline V gene, CDR1 is LNHNV and CDR2 is YYDKDF (reference sequence). The CDR3 spells CATSRNLGETQYF. The DNA for the CDR3 is TGTGCCACCAGCAGGAACCTCGGCGAGACCCAGTACTTC.

V gene TRBV28 combines with J gene TRBJ2-7; D possibly corresponds to TRBD1 (6 bases). CDR3 length equals 15 residues. The ends were cut back, 5 bases at V and 7 bases at J, with 21 bases in the middle. In germline, CDR1 is MDHEN, CDR2 SYDVKM. In DNA form, the CDR3 reads TGTGCCAGCAGTCCCAGGGACATGATGGTTGAGGAGCAGTACTTC. It yields the protein CASSPRDMMVEEQYF.

This clone was seen more than once but under ten times. The rearrangement joins TRBV25-1 to TRBJ1-5; D not resolved. The CDR3 length is 14 residues. With 4 bases removed from V and 2 bases from J, the gap between germline ends came to 9 bases. The germline CDR1 and CDR2 sequences are MGHDK and SYGVNS. Written as DNA, the CDR3 is TGTGCCAGCAGTGTTTCCGGAGGCAATCAGCCCCAGCATTTT. Amino acid sequence: CASSVSGGNQPQHF.

This chain links TRBV18 with TRBJ2-3, with TRBD1 as a possible D gene (6 bases). With 3 bases removed from V and 2 bases from J, the gap between germline ends came to 9 bases. The germline gives CDR1 KGHSH, CDR2 LQKENI. This CDR3 is 14 amino acids long. CDR3 protein: CASSPWGLTDTQYF. The CDR3 DNA follows: TGTGCCAGCTCACCGTGGGGGCTCACAGATACGCAGTATTTT.

The chain links TRBV7-3 to TRBJ1-2, with 8 bases lining up with TRBD1. Germline V lookup: CDR1 SGHTA, CDR2 FQGTGA. The CDR3 has 13 amino acids. Unmatched junction bases numbered 5, after V lost 4 bases and J lost 7 bases. CDR3 in amino acids: CASSSTGDGGYTF. CDR3 DNA sequence: TGTGCCAGCAGCTCGACAGGGGATGGTGGCTACACCTTC.

The gene calls are TRBV5-6 and TRBJ1-5, with D possibly matching TRBD1 (6 bases). V lost 3 bases and J 4 bases, leaving 14 bases between the germline ends. CDR3 length: 15 residues. Germline V CDR1 and CDR2: SGHDT, YYEEEE. The CDR3 reads CASSYGPQGNQPQHF. In DNA, the CDR3 is TGTGCCAGCAGCTATGGGCCACAGGGAAATCAGCCCCAGCATTTT.

The rearrangement links TRBV7-8 to TRBJ2-1; D remains ambiguous. The germline gives CDR1 SGHVS, CDR2 FQNEAQ. The CDR3 is 14 residues long. Trimming removed 0 bases at V and 7 bases at J, with 10 bases between. CDR3 loop: CASSLALLGNEQFF. For the CDR3, the DNA is TGTGCCAGCAGCTTAGCGCTATTAGGTAATGAGCAGTTCTTC.